This T cell receptor (beta chain) was profiled in a study of a mutant IDH1 vaccine in newly diagnosed glioma. Study information: Earlier therapy was either radiotherapy, temozolomide, or both, and most got both.

This clone appeared once. Its antigen is not identified. Measured with immunoSEQ multiplex PCR; TCRdb has only the in-frame clones, and not every one. The table lists about 26,000 clones, roughly 80% of them singletons, with approximately 7.7% in the top ten. Time point: week 5, during vaccination. The content of each vaccine dose was 300 ug of mutant IDH1 20-mer peptide, and topical imiquimod accompanied it. The TCR sequence derives from a middle-aged man with glioma. Some clones in this sample may be carry-over from other donors' samples. The sample in question was PBMCs, obtained from a glioma patient whose treatment included an IDH1 peptide vaccine.

The CDR3 is CAWMQGSGANVLTF. As DNA, the CDR3 is TGTGCCTGGATGCAGGGCTCTGGGGCCAACGTCCTGACTTTC. V is TRBV30 and J is TRBJ2-6; TRBD1 might be the D (5 bases). V lost 4 bases, J lost 0 bases, and 7 bases lay in between. The CDR3 is 14 amino acids. Per germline, CDR1 GTSNPN and CDR2 SVGIG (reference sequence).